This record concerns one T cell receptor (beta chain) sequence. Its antigen is still unknown. The junction differs from germline at one of its ends, possibly a read error. The data derive from a study of shared clonotypes between healthy human individuals. When replicate PCRs were run on unsorted PBMC, they used 300 ng DNA, some 33,000 T cell genomes. PBMC DNA, left unsorted, was sequenced on ten immunoSEQ deep assay plates. Assay used: immunoSEQ multiplex PCR; TCRdb lists only in-frame clones, some missing. Seen here are some 530,000 clones, around four fifths observed once, and the top ten hold about 12%. Study-wide results and caveats: It was expected that sequencing depth would affect clonotype sharing among donors.

Germline loops: CDR1 SQVTM, CDR2 ANQGSEA. CDR3 length equals 8 residues. The V call is TRBV29-1, the J call TRBJ2-7; D gene unclear. The sequencing sample was made of PBMCs. This TCR was sampled from a woman aged 40-49 years in good health. Some clones in this sample may be carry-over from other donors' samples. The CDR3 coding sequence is TGCAGCGTCAAGCACCGCCTCTTC. Encoded protein: CSVKHRLF.